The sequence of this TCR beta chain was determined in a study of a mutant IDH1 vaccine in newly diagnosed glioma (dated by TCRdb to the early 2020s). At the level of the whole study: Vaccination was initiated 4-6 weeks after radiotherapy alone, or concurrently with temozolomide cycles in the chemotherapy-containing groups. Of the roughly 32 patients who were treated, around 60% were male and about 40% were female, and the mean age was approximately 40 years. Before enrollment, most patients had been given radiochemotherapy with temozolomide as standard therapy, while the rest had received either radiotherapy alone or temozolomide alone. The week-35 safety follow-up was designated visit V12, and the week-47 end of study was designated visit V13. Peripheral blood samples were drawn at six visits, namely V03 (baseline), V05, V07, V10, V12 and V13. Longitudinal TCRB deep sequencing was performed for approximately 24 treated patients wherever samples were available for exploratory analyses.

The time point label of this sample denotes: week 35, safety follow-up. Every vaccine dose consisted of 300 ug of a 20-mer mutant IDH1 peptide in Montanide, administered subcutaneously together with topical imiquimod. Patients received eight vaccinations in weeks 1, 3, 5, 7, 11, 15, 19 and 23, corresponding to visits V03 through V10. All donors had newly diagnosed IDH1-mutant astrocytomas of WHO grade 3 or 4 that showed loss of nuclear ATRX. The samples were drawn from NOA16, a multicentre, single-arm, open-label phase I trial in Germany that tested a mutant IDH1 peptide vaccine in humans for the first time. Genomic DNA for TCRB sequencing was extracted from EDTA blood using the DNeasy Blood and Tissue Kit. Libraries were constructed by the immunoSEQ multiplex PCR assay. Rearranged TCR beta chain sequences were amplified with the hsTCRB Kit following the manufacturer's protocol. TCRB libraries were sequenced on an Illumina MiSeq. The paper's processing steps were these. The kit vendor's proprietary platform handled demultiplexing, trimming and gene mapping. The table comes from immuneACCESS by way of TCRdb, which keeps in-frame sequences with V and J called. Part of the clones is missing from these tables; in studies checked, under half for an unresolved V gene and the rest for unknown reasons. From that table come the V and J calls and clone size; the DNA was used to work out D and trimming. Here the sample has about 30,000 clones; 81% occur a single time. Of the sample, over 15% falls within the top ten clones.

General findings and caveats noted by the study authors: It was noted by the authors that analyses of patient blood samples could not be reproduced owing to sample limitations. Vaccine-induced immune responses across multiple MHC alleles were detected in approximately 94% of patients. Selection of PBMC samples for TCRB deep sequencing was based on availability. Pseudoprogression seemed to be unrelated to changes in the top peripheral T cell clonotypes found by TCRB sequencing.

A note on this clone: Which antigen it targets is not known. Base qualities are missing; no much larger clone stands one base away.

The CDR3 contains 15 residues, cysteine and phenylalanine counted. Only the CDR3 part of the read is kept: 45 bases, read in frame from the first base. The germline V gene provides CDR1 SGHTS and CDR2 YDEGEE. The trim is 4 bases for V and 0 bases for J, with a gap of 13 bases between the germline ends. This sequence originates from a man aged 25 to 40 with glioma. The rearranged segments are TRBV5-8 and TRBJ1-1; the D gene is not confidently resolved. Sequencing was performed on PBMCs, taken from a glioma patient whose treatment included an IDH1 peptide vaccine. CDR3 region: CASSRVRILNTEAFF. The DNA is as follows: TGTGCCAGCAGCCGTGTCAGAATCCTGAACACTGAAGCTTTCTTT.